Listed below are T cell receptor beta chains from one sample, sequenced in a study of blood T cell repertoires in COVID-19. Clones were sequenced by immunoSEQ multiplex PCR, and TCRdb holds only the in-frame ones, with some missing. Seen here are 210,000 or so clones, about 84% observed once, and the top ten hold 7.8%. The sequenced sample consisted of peripheral blood. Source of these receptors: a woman over 75 with COVID-19, enrolled during active disease. The CDR3 runs from the conserved cysteine through the conserved F or W. Each record gives: D gene, clone size, J gene, V gene, CDR3 protein, CDR3 DNA. A D gene is named only where the DNA matches it firmly. Where a row states a size, it is once, few, many or the class of an expanded clone; other rows omit it.

d_gene: NA; abundance: NA; j_gene: TRBJ1-1; v_gene: TRBV11-2; CDR3aa: CASSPQGEAFF; CDR3nt: TGTGCCAGCAGCCCCCAGGGAGAAGCTTTCTTT
d_gene: NA; abundance: once; j_gene: TRBJ1-1; v_gene: TRBV7-9; CDR3aa: CASSLGSGDTEAFF; CDR3nt: TGTGCCAGCAGCTTGGGCAGCGGCGACACTGAAGCTTTCTTT
d_gene: TRBD2; abundance: NA; j_gene: TRBJ2-6; v_gene: TRBV4-1; CDR3aa: CASSQARGGRNGVLTF; CDR3nt: TGCGCCAGCAGCCAAGCGAGGGGAGGGAGAAATGGCGTCCTGACTTTC
d_gene: TRBD1; abundance: NA; j_gene: TRBJ1-1; v_gene: TRBV6-2/TRBV6-3; CDR3aa: CASSRNNRGEAFF; CDR3nt: TGTGCCAGCAGTCGGAATAACAGGGGTGAAGCTTTCTTT
d_gene: NA; abundance: few; j_gene: TRBJ1-4; v_gene: TRBV19; CDR3aa: CASRLSGTTNEKLFF; CDR3nt: TGTGCCAGTAGGCTATCAGGAACAACTAATGAAAAACTGTTTTTT
d_gene: TRBD2; abundance: once; j_gene: TRBJ2-7; v_gene: TRBV4-2; CDR3aa: CASSQASGMPSYEQYF; CDR3nt: TGTGCCAGCAGCCAAGCTAGCGGGATGCCCTCCTACGAGCAGTACTTC
d_gene: TRBD1; abundance: NA; j_gene: TRBJ1-2; v_gene: TRBV19; CDR3aa: CASSIRTGDYGYTF; CDR3nt: TGTGCCAGTAGTATACGGACAGGGGACTATGGCTACACCTTC
d_gene: TRBD1; abundance: NA; j_gene: TRBJ2-5; v_gene: TRBV2; CDR3aa: CASSQGTGLVETQYF; CDR3nt: TGTGCCAGCAGCCAAGGGACAGGCCTGGTAGAGACCCAGTACTTC
d_gene: TRBD2; abundance: once; j_gene: TRBJ2-3; v_gene: TRBV11-2; CDR3aa: CASSPREFGTDTQYF; CDR3nt: TGTGCCAGCAGCCCGCGGGAGTTCGGCACAGATACGCAGTATTTT
d_gene: NA; abundance: NA; j_gene: TRBJ2-5; v_gene: TRBV5-1; CDR3aa: CASSLGGVQETQYF; CDR3nt: TGCGCCAGCAGCTTAGGGGGGGTCCAAGAGACCCAGTACTTC
d_gene: NA; abundance: NA; j_gene: TRBJ2-3; v_gene: TRBV28; CDR3aa: CASSFPGVDTQYF; CDR3nt: TGTGCCAGCAGTTTCCCCGGGGTGGATACGCAGTATTTT
d_gene: TRBD2; abundance: NA; j_gene: TRBJ2-2; v_gene: TRBV6-6; CDR3aa: CASSDRSGTGELFF; CDR3nt: TGTGCCAGCAGCGACCGTAGCGGGACCGGGGAGCTGTTTTTT
d_gene: NA; abundance: NA; j_gene: TRBJ2-7; v_gene: TRBV6-5; CDR3aa: CASSPGGSSGEQYF; CDR3nt: TGTGCCTCTTCTCCGGGGGGCTCTTCGGGCGAGCAGTACTTC
d_gene: NA; abundance: NA; j_gene: TRBJ1-6; v_gene: TRBV28; CDR3aa: CASSSGGSPLHF; CDR3nt: TGTGCCAGCAGCAGCGGTGGCTCACCCCTCCACTTT
d_gene: TRBD1; abundance: NA; j_gene: TRBJ1-1; v_gene: TRBV5-1; CDR3aa: CASSLRERTGPNTEAFF; CDR3nt: TGCGCCAGCAGCTTGAGAGAACGGACAGGACCCAACACTGAAGCTTTCTTT
d_gene: NA; abundance: NA; j_gene: TRBJ2-5; v_gene: TRBV5-1; CDR3aa: CASSLMPQGQETQYF; CDR3nt: TGCGCCAGCAGCTTAATGCCCCAGGGCCAAGAGACCCAGTACTTC
d_gene: TRBD1; abundance: NA; j_gene: TRBJ1-2; v_gene: TRBV12-3/TRBV12-4; CDR3aa: CASRGGGGHGYTF; CDR3nt: TGTGCCAGCAGGGGTGGAGGGGGCCATGGCTACACCTTC
d_gene: NA; abundance: NA; j_gene: TRBJ2-1; v_gene: TRBV6-5; CDR3aa: CASSWTATDEQFF; CDR3nt: TGTGCCAGCAGTTGGACAGCTACCGATGAGCAGTTCTTC
d_gene: TRBD1; abundance: NA; j_gene: TRBJ1-2; v_gene: TRBV15; CDR3aa: CATSGDYRGGYTF; CDR3nt: TGTGCCACCAGCGGAGATTACAGGGGCGGCTACACCTTC
d_gene: TRBD2; abundance: NA; j_gene: TRBJ2-1; v_gene: TRBV5-1; CDR3aa: CASSLEASGRVADEQFF; CDR3nt: TGCGCCAGCAGCTTGGAGGCTAGCGGGAGGGTGGCTGATGAGCAGTTCTTC
d_gene: NA; abundance: NA; j_gene: TRBJ2-7; v_gene: TRBV12-3/TRBV12-4; CDR3aa: CASSFTDEQYF; CDR3nt: TGTGCCAGCAGTTTTACGGACGAGCAGTACTTC
d_gene: TRBD2; abundance: NA; j_gene: TRBJ2-2; v_gene: TRBV5-6; CDR3aa: CASSLGFPTSVSGELFF; CDR3nt: TGTGCCAGCAGCTTGGGGTTTCCAACTAGCGTCAGCGGGGAGCTGTTTTTT
d_gene: NA; abundance: NA; j_gene: TRBJ2-7; v_gene: TRBV14; CDR3aa: CASSQDLVQGRGYEQYF; CDR3nt: TGTGCCAGCAGCCAAGATCTTGTCCAGGGGAGAGGGTACGAGCAGTACTTC
d_gene: TRBD2; abundance: NA; j_gene: TRBJ2-3; v_gene: TRBV5-4; CDR3aa: CASSRGTGGSGTDTQYF; CDR3nt: TGTGCCAGCAGCCGGGGGACGGGAGGGTCTGGGACAGATACGCAGTATTTT
d_gene: TRBD1; abundance: NA; j_gene: TRBJ1-2; v_gene: TRBV6-5; CDR3aa: CASRGLDRGFYGYTF; CDR3nt: TGTGCCAGCAGGGGATTGGACAGGGGCTTTTATGGCTACACCTTC
d_gene: TRBD2; abundance: NA; j_gene: TRBJ2-7; v_gene: TRBV28; CDR3aa: CASSLTSGRRYF; CDR3nt: TGTGCCAGCAGTTTAACTAGCGGGAGAAGGTACTTC
d_gene: NA; abundance: NA; j_gene: TRBJ2-3; v_gene: TRBV7-3; CDR3aa: CASSLSEAAGTQYF; CDR3nt: TGTGCCAGCAGCTTATCTGAGGCCGCCGGTACGCAGTATTTT
d_gene: NA; abundance: NA; j_gene: TRBJ1-2; v_gene: TRBV15; CDR3aa: CATSSRLDYGYTF; CDR3nt: TGTGCCACCAGCAGCAGGCTTGACTATGGCTACACCTTC
d_gene: NA; abundance: NA; j_gene: TRBJ1-4; v_gene: TRBV28; CDR3aa: CASRSDLEKLFF; CDR3nt: TGTGCCAGCAGGTCGGACTTAGAAAAACTGTTTTTT
d_gene: NA; abundance: NA; j_gene: TRBJ2-1; v_gene: TRBV3-1/TRBV3-2; CDR3aa: CASSRYTGTPPPNEQFF; CDR3nt: TGTGCCAGCAGCCGGTATACTGGGACTCCGCCACCCAATGAGCAGTTCTTC
d_gene: NA; abundance: NA; j_gene: TRBJ1-1; v_gene: TRBV2; CDR3aa: CASSVWRDGSAFF; CDR3nt: TGTGCCAGCAGTGTATGGCGGGATGGGAGCGCTTTCTTT
d_gene: TRBD2; abundance: NA; j_gene: TRBJ2-2; v_gene: TRBV6-5; CDR3aa: CASRWGGSAGELFF; CDR3nt: TGTGCCAGCAGGTGGGGCGGGAGCGCCGGGGAGCTGTTTTTT
d_gene: TRBD1; abundance: NA; j_gene: TRBJ2-5; v_gene: TRBV6-5; CDR3aa: CASSNLQGAQETQYF; CDR3nt: TGTGCCAGCAGTAACCTCCAGGGGGCCCAAGAGACCCAGTACTTC
d_gene: TRBD2; abundance: few; j_gene: TRBJ2-7; v_gene: TRBV13; CDR3aa: CASSSRTSGNTPLEQYF; CDR3nt: TGTGCCAGCAGCTCGCGGACTAGCGGGAACACTCCTCTGGAGCAGTACTTC
d_gene: NA; abundance: NA; j_gene: TRBJ2-7; v_gene: TRBV7-9; CDR3aa: CASSARQVYEQYF; CDR3nt: TGTGCCAGCAGCGCACGACAGGTCTACGAGCAGTACTTC
d_gene: NA; abundance: NA; j_gene: TRBJ1-3; v_gene: TRBV11-2; CDR3aa: CASSRQRGSSGNTIYF; CDR3nt: TGTGCCAGCAGCCGCCAGAGGGGGTCCTCTGGAAACACCATATATTTT
d_gene: TRBD1; abundance: NA; j_gene: TRBJ1-1; v_gene: TRBV3-1/TRBV3-2; CDR3aa: CASSSYRGHTEAFF; CDR3nt: TGTGCCAGCAGCAGCTACAGGGGGCACACTGAAGCTTTCTTT
d_gene: NA; abundance: NA; j_gene: TRBJ1-2; v_gene: TRBV19; CDR3aa: CASSIPGSNYGYTF; CDR3nt: TGTGCCAGTAGTATTCCGGGATCAAACTATGGCTACACCTTC